This TCR beta chain was identified during a study of T cell repertoires in cytomegalovirus infection. Points on this clonotype: Its antigen is not known.

Trimming removed 7 bases from V and 0 bases from J, with 10 bases in between. The CDR3 totals 14 residues. Per the germline V gene, CDR1 is MNHEY and CDR2 is SVGEGT. General study points: Predominance within the ex vivo response was attributable to HLA-C-restricted CMV-specific TCR beta clonotypes.

TCRdb analysed the reads with MiXCR anew, one entry per CDR3 protein. The table includes approximately 500,000 distinct CDR3 sequences, around a third detected once. This sequence originates from a human donor in good health (CMV status not recorded). Some clones in this sample may be carry-over from other donors' samples. Sequences were derived from cultured PBMCs, sampled from culture after CMV antigen stimulation. This rearrangement joins TRBV6-2 or TRBV6-3 to TRBJ1-5, with D unresolved. The CDR3 DNA follows: TGTGCCAGCACCCCCGGGAGTAGCAATCAGCCCCAGCATTTT. Translated: CASTPGSSNQPQHF.